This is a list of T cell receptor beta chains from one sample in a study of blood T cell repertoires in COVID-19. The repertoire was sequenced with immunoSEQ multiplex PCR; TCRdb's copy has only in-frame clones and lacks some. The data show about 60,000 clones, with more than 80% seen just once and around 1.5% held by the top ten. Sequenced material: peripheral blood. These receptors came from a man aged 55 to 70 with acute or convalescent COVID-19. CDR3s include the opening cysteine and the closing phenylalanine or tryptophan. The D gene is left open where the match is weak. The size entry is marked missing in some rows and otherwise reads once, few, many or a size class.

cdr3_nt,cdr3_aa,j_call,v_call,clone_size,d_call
TGTGCCAGCAGCTTAGGGGAGATAACCTACGAGCAGTACTTC,CASSLGEITYEQYF,TRBJ2-7,TRBV7-9,-,-
TGTGCCAGCAGTCGCGGGACAGGGTACATTCAGTACTTC,CASSRGTGYIQYF,TRBJ2-4,TRBV6-5,-,TRBD1
TGTGCCACCAGTGACGCCCAGGGCGGCAATCAGCCCCAGCATTTT,CATSDAQGGNQPQHF,TRBJ1-5,TRBV24-1,-,-
TGTGCCAGCAAGGGGGGAAACACCATATATTTT,CASKGGNTIYF,TRBJ1-3,TRBV6-5,-,-
TGTGCCAGCAGTTTCTACCGACAGGGAATAAGCAGTGAAGCTTTCTTT,CASSFYRQGISSEAFF,TRBJ1-1,TRBV6-5,-,TRBD1
TGTGCCAGCAGTTTATCGGCAGGGGCGGGCTATGGCTACACCTTC,CASSLSAGAGYGYTF,TRBJ1-2,TRBV28,-,-
TGTGCCAGTAGTCTCAGGGTTTCTGGAAACACCATATATTTT,CASSLRVSGNTIYF,TRBJ1-3,TRBV19,-,-
TGTGCCAGCAGTTACTCGACCGGGGGAGAGACCCAGTACTTC,CASSYSTGGETQYF,TRBJ2-5,TRBV6-5,once,-
TGTGCCAGCAGCGTAGGTGCTGGGACAGAGACCTACAATGAGCAGTTCTTC,CASSVGAGTETYNEQFF,TRBJ2-1,TRBV9,-,TRBD1
TGTGCCAGCAGCGTATACTCTGGCACTGAAGCTTTCTTT,CASSVYSGTEAFF,TRBJ1-1,TRBV9,-,-
TGTGCCAGCAGTTGGACAGGGGAAGGCTATGGCTACACCTTC,CASSWTGEGYGYTF,TRBJ1-2,TRBV27,-,TRBD1
TGTGCCAGCAGCCGTACGTCCCTACTAGCGGGATCGAACACCGGGGAGCTGTTTTTT,CASSRTSLLAGSNTGELFF,TRBJ2-2,TRBV5-8,once,TRBD2
TGTGCCAGTAGTATATCTCGCGGGGAGCGGCAGCCCCAGCATTTT,CASSISRGERQPQHF,TRBJ1-5,TRBV19,-,-
TGCAGCGTTGAAGGCAGGTCGAGTGGTGAAGCTTTCTTT,CSVEGRSSGEAFF,TRBJ1-1,TRBV29-1,-,-
TGTGCCAGCAGCCACGCAGGGACAATCCCCTACGAGCAGTACTTC,CASSHAGTIPYEQYF,TRBJ2-7,TRBV14,once,-
TGTGCCAGCTCACCACCATCGCAGCAGGGAGGGAGTTCACCCCTCCACTTT,CASSPPSQQGGSSPLHF,TRBJ1-6,TRBV18,-,-
TGTGCCAGCAGCCGACTAGAGCTAGCGGGAGGGTCCTACGAGCAGTACTTC,CASSRLELAGGSYEQYF,TRBJ2-7,TRBV4-2,-,TRBD2
TGCAGCGTTGAAACAGGGGGCGAAGGCTACACCTTC,CSVETGGEGYTF,TRBJ1-2,TRBV29-1,-,TRBD1
TGTGCCAGCAGTCTTACCGGGAGCAATCAGCCCCAGCATTTT,CASSLTGSNQPQHF,TRBJ1-5,TRBV27,-,-
TGTGCCAGCAGCCCACCCCGCGGGGTCGGAAAACTGTTTTTT,CASSPPRGVGKLFF,TRBJ1-4,TRBV28,-,-
TGTGCCAGCAGCTTGATGACAGGGATGAACACTGAAGCTTTCTTT,CASSLMTGMNTEAFF,TRBJ1-1,TRBV5-6,few,TRBD1
TGTGCCAGCAGTCAGGGGGCTGGGCCGATGAACACTGAAGCTTTCTTT,CASSQGAGPMNTEAFF,TRBJ1-1,TRBV25-1,-,TRBD1